Presented here are 2 T cell receptor beta chains from one specimen sequenced in a study of post-analysis software for immune sequencing data. General study points: Among 5 or 6 TRBV segments more frequent in patients than controls were TRBV5-6, TRBV5-1 and TRBV20-1.

The TCR beta cDNA libraries contained unique molecular identifiers. MiXCR, applied by TCRdb to the PCR reads, yields one record per CDR3 protein. The sample has 600,000 to 750,000 distinct CDR3 sequences; 59% are singletons. These receptors lack a known antigen. The sample taken for sequencing was blood. The receptors shown here come from a girl aged 2 to 10 with multiple sclerosis.

The V gene is TRBV5-6, the J gene TRBJ2-1, with TRBD2 identical over 8 bases. From germline, CDR1 is SGHDT and CDR2 YYEEEE. The CDR3 totals 13 residues. With V trimmed by 4 bases and J by 10 bases, 7 bases remained unmatched. The CDR3 coding sequence is TGTGCCAGCAGCCGAATATCGGGGGGGGAGCAGTTCTTC. This codes for CASSRISGGEQFF. Full variable domain (missing parts from reference TRBV5-6 and TRBJ2-1): DAGVTQSPTHLIKTRGQQVTLRCSPKSGHDTVSWYQQALGQGPQFIFQYYEEEERQRGNFPDRFSGHQFPNYSSELNVNALLLGDSALYLCASSRISGGEQFFGPGTRLTVL.

The V and J genes are TRBV29-1 and TRBJ1-1; D uncertain. V gave up 6 bases and J gave up 0 bases, with 14 bases separating them. Germline V gene lookup returns CDR1 SQVTM and CDR2 ANQGSEA. There are 14 residues in the CDR3. The CDR3 loop reads CSVTLKALNTEAFF. The CDR3 DNA follows: TGCAGCGTGACATTGAAGGCACTGAACACTGAAGCTTTCTTT.